These T cell receptor beta chains were read from a single sample in a study of CD8 T cells in Susac syndrome. Via MiXCR, TCRdb re-called the immunoSEQ multiplex PCR reads, giving one row per CDR3 protein. The data contain 75,000 to 80,000 distinct CDR3 sequences, approximately 94% of them singletons. Sequenced material: CD8+ T cells from PBMCs. The receptors stem from a human donor with Susac syndrome. CDR3s include the opening cysteine and the closing phenylalanine or tryptophan. Fields, in order: V gene, clone size, D gene, J gene, CDR3 protein, CDR3 DNA. A D gene is named only where the DNA matches it firmly. A row's size may be missing; if present it is once, few, many or a size class.

v_gene: TRBV4-2; abundance: NA; d_gene: TRBD2; j_gene: TRBJ2-7; CDR3aa: CASSQEGAGSYSYEQYF; CDR3nt: TGTGCCAGCAGCCAAGAAGGAGCGGGGTCCTACTCCTACGAGCAGTACTTC
v_gene: TRBV5-1; abundance: NA; d_gene: TRBD1; j_gene: TRBJ2-7; CDR3aa: CASSLEVRGLGEQYF; CDR3nt: TGCGCCAGCAGCTTGGAGGTCAGGGGGCTAGGCGAGCAGTACTTC
v_gene: TRBV24-1; abundance: NA; d_gene: NA; j_gene: TRBJ2-3; CDR3aa: CATSPSRPYTVTDTQYF; CDR3nt: TGTGCCACCAGTCCCTCACGGCCCTATACCGTCACAGATACGCAGTATTTT
v_gene: TRBV27; abundance: NA; d_gene: NA; j_gene: TRBJ1-5; CDR3aa: CASSPRLASSQPQHF; CDR3nt: TGTGCCAGCAGTCCCCGACTTGCCAGCAGTCAGCCCCAGCATTTT
v_gene: TRBV1; abundance: NA; d_gene: NA; j_gene: TRBJ1-2; CDR3aa: CTSSHTRGSFGGYTF; CDR3nt: TGCACCAGCAGCCACACAAGGGGGAGCTTCGGTGGCTACACCTTC
v_gene: TRBV11-2; abundance: NA; d_gene: NA; j_gene: TRBJ1-1; CDR3aa: CASSRTENTEAFF; CDR3nt: TGTGCCAGCAGCCGGACAGAGAACACTGAAGCTTTCTTT
v_gene: TRBV9; abundance: NA; d_gene: TRBD2; j_gene: TRBJ2-2; CDR3aa: CASSVSGGNTGELFF; CDR3nt: TGTGCCAGCAGCGTTAGCGGGGGTAACACCGGGGAGCTGTTTTTT
v_gene: TRBV20-1; abundance: NA; d_gene: NA; j_gene: TRBJ1-6; CDR3aa: CSARDFGATNSYNSPLHF; CDR3nt: TGCAGTGCTAGAGATTTCGGGGCCACCAACTCCTATAATTCACCCCTCCACTTT
v_gene: TRBV9; abundance: NA; d_gene: NA; j_gene: TRBJ2-1; CDR3aa: CASSYNINEQFF; CDR3nt: TGTGCCAGCAGCTATAACATAAATGAGCAGTTCTTC
v_gene: TRBV9; abundance: NA; d_gene: NA; j_gene: TRBJ2-1; CDR3aa: CASSVAPRASSSYNEQFF; CDR3nt: TGTGCCAGCAGCGTAGCCCCGCGGGCGAGTAGCTCCTACAATGAGCAGTTCTTC
v_gene: TRBV2; abundance: NA; d_gene: TRBD1; j_gene: TRBJ2-5; CDR3aa: CASMDRVETQYF; CDR3nt: TGTGCCAGCATGGACAGGGTAGAGACCCAGTACTTC
v_gene: TRBV11-2; abundance: NA; d_gene: NA; j_gene: TRBJ2-3; CDR3aa: CASSLGRAALMNTQYF; CDR3nt: TGTGCCAGCAGCCTGGGGAGAGCGGCGTTGATGAATACGCAGTATTTT
v_gene: TRBV5-1; abundance: NA; d_gene: NA; j_gene: TRBJ1-2; CDR3aa: CASSPRETGKNYGYTF; CDR3nt: TGCGCCAGCAGCCCCCGGGAAACAGGGAAGAACTATGGCTACACCTTC
v_gene: TRBV13; abundance: NA; d_gene: TRBD2; j_gene: TRBJ2-3; CDR3aa: CASILSGASTDTQYF; CDR3nt: TGTGCCAGCATCCTTAGCGGGGCTAGCACAGATACGCAGTATTTT
v_gene: TRBV5-1; abundance: NA; d_gene: TRBD2; j_gene: TRBJ2-7; CDR3aa: CASSLAGIDYEQYF; CDR3nt: TGCGCCAGCAGCTTAGCGGGGATTGACTACGAGCAGTACTTC
v_gene: TRBV7-9; abundance: NA; d_gene: TRBD2; j_gene: TRBJ2-3; CDR3aa: CASSPRGAGGRDTQYF; CDR3nt: TGTGCCAGCAGCCCCCGGGGAGCGGGGGGCAGAGATACGCAGTATTTT
v_gene: TRBV6-1; abundance: NA; d_gene: NA; j_gene: TRBJ1-5; CDR3aa: CASRERGADQPQHF; CDR3nt: TGTGCCAGCCGAGAGAGGGGGGCTGATCAGCCCCAGCATTTT
v_gene: TRBV7-3; abundance: once; d_gene: NA; j_gene: TRBJ2-3; CDR3aa: CASSLWGADTQYF; CDR3nt: TGTGCCAGCAGCTTATGGGGAGCAGATACGCAGTATTTT
v_gene: TRBV12-3/TRBV12-4; abundance: NA; d_gene: NA; j_gene: TRBJ1-6; CDR3aa: CASSLSGLGESPLHF; CDR3nt: TGTGCCAGCAGTTTATCGGGTCTGGGTGAATCACCCCTCCACTTT
v_gene: TRBV12-3/TRBV12-4; abundance: NA; d_gene: NA; j_gene: TRBJ1-2; CDR3aa: CASSFTDFYGYTF; CDR3nt: TGTGCCAGCAGTTTTACGGATTTCTATGGCTACACCTTC
v_gene: TRBV6-5; abundance: once; d_gene: TRBD2; j_gene: TRBJ2-7; CDR3aa: CASSLLAGGQTSYEQYF; CDR3nt: TGTGCCAGCAGTCTACTAGCGGGGGGGCAAACCTCCTACGAGCAGTACTTC
v_gene: TRBV4-1; abundance: NA; d_gene: TRBD2; j_gene: TRBJ2-5; CDR3aa: CASSQDRTRRETQYF; CDR3nt: TGCGCCAGCAGCCAAGATCGGACTAGACGGGAGACCCAGTACTTC
v_gene: TRBV7-9; abundance: NA; d_gene: NA; j_gene: TRBJ1-5; CDR3aa: CASSSPNNPQPQHF; CDR3nt: TGTGCCAGCAGCTCCCCCAACAATCCTCAGCCCCAGCATTTT
v_gene: TRBV4-3; abundance: NA; d_gene: NA; j_gene: TRBJ2-7; CDR3aa: CASSQDELGKYEQYF; CDR3nt: TGCGCCAGCAGCCAAGATGAGCTAGGGAAGTACGAGCAGTACTTC
v_gene: TRBV12-3/TRBV12-4; abundance: NA; d_gene: NA; j_gene: TRBJ1-5; CDR3aa: CASSPGAGNQPQHF; CDR3nt: TGTGCCAGCAGCCCTGGGGCAGGGAATCAGCCCCAGCATTTT
v_gene: TRBV19; abundance: NA; d_gene: NA; j_gene: TRBJ1-3; CDR3aa: CASSIDPAISGNTIYF; CDR3nt: TGTGCCAGTAGTATAGATCCGGCCATCTCTGGAAACACCATATATTTT
v_gene: TRBV19; abundance: NA; d_gene: TRBD1; j_gene: TRBJ2-7; CDR3aa: CASSSGQSSSYEQYF; CDR3nt: TGTGCCAGTAGCTCGGGACAGAGTTCCTCCTACGAGCAGTACTTC
v_gene: TRBV6-4; abundance: once; d_gene: NA; j_gene: TRBJ2-1; CDR3aa: CASRRLFNEQFF; CDR3nt: TGTGCCAGCCGCCGACTTTTCAATGAGCAGTTCTTC
v_gene: TRBV7-8; abundance: NA; d_gene: NA; j_gene: TRBJ1-6; CDR3aa: CASDPRSTEGTYNSPLHF; CDR3nt: TGTGCCAGCGACCCTCGATCTACCGAAGGAACCTATAATTCACCCCTCCACTTT
v_gene: TRBV3-1; abundance: NA; d_gene: NA; j_gene: TRBJ2-7; CDR3aa: CASSQEPSDPYEQYF; CDR3nt: TGTGCCAGCAGCCAAGAGCCTAGCGATCCCTACGAGCAGTACTTC
v_gene: TRBV28; abundance: NA; d_gene: TRBD2; j_gene: TRBJ2-7; CDR3aa: CASSPIRLAGDIYEQYF; CDR3nt: TGTGCCAGCAGTCCGATCCGACTAGCGGGGGACATCTACGAGCAGTACTTC
v_gene: TRBV20-1; abundance: once; d_gene: NA; j_gene: TRBJ1-6; CDR3aa: CSARDRAGHSPLHF; CDR3nt: TGCAGTGCTAGAGATAGGGCAGGGCATTCACCCCTCCACTTT
v_gene: TRBV5-1; abundance: NA; d_gene: TRBD2; j_gene: TRBJ2-3; CDR3aa: CASSLGLAGFTDTQYF; CDR3nt: TGCGCCAGCAGCTTGGGGCTAGCGGGGTTTACAGATACGCAGTATTTT
v_gene: TRBV12-5; abundance: NA; d_gene: TRBD2; j_gene: TRBJ2-3; CDR3aa: CASGPERGGSTDTQYF; CDR3nt: TGTGCTAGTGGGCCCGAGCGGGGGGGGAGCACAGATACGCAGTATTTT
v_gene: TRBV2; abundance: NA; d_gene: NA; j_gene: TRBJ1-2; CDR3aa: CASRGTRDGYTF; CDR3nt: TGTGCCAGCAGGGGGACAAGGGATGGCTACACCTTC
v_gene: TRBV13; abundance: NA; d_gene: TRBD1; j_gene: TRBJ2-7; CDR3aa: CASSTKTGGEQYF; CDR3nt: TGTGCCAGCAGCACGAAGACAGGGGGCGAGCAGTACTTC
v_gene: TRBV27; abundance: NA; d_gene: TRBD1; j_gene: TRBJ1-4; CDR3aa: CASSWSGTGGPELFF; CDR3nt: TGTGCCAGCAGTTGGAGCGGGACAGGGGGTCCAGAACTGTTTTTT